Listed below are T cell receptor beta chains from one sample, sequenced in a study of T-cell reconstitution after alpha-beta-depleted transplantation in children. TCRdb re-analysed the PCR reads in MiXCR, keeping a single row per CDR3 protein. The table records some 590,000 distinct CDR3 sequences, roughly a tenth of them present only once. The material sequenced was PBMCs from the stem cell graft donor, taken from the stem cell graft. The origin of the receptors is a human donor who donated a stem cell graft to a child with acute myeloid leukemia. Both conserved end residues are part of each CDR3. A D gene is named only where the DNA matches it firmly. Where a row states a size, it is once, few, many or the class of an expanded clone; other rows omit it.

CDR3nt | CDR3aa | j_gene | abundance | v_gene | d_gene
TGCAGTGCTAGAGAAGGGGGAGGGCCTTTTTACGAGCAGTACTTC | CSAREGGGPFYEQYF | TRBJ2-7 | NA | TRBV20-1 | NA
TGTGCCAGCAGCGAAGTGATCTTAACTGAGCAGTTCTTC | CASSEVILTEQFF | TRBJ2-1 | many | TRBV2 | NA
TGTGCCAGCAGCCCCCAGGACAGGGGCAGCTATGGCTACACCTTC | CASSPQDRGSYGYTF | TRBJ1-2 | NA | TRBV9 | TRBD1
TGTGCCAGCAGTGAGCCATGGGGGGGCCAAGAGACCCAGTACTTC | CASSEPWGGQETQYF | TRBJ2-5 | NA | TRBV2 | TRBD2
TGTGCCAGCAGTACATGGGGCGGCTACACCTTC | CASSTWGGYTF | TRBJ1-2 | many | TRBV12-3/TRBV12-4 | NA
TGCAGCGTTGGCCTCGCCGCCTACGAGCAGTACTTC | CSVGLAAYEQYF | TRBJ2-7 | many | TRBV29-1 | NA
TGCGCCAGCAGCTTCAGGGCGCCTCTAGCGGGAGCCACATACGAGCAGTACTTC | CASSFRAPLAGATYEQYF | TRBJ2-7 | NA | TRBV5-1 | TRBD2
TGTGCCATCAGTGTCACTAGCGGGAGGGCCGGCCACGAGCAGTACTTC | CAISVTSGRAGHEQYF | TRBJ2-7 | many | TRBV10-3 | TRBD2
TGTGCCAGTAGGGGGTCCTCCTATGGCTACACCTTC | CASRGSSYGYTF | TRBJ1-2 | NA | TRBV19 | NA
TGTGCCAGCAGTAAAGAAGAGGAGACCCAGTACTTC | CASSKEEETQYF | TRBJ2-5 | few | TRBV13 | NA
TGTGCCAGCACCCCGGGGCTATTGGACACCGGGGAGCTGTTTTTT | CASTPGLLDTGELFF | TRBJ2-2 | NA | TRBV12-3/TRBV12-4 | NA
TGTGCCAGCAGCCAAGATGGCGGTAGTCTTACCACAGATACGCAGTATTTT | CASSQDGGSLTTDTQYF | TRBJ2-3 | NA | TRBV4-2 | NA
TGTGCCGGGCATGGGGGCCCACCCCTCCACTTT | CAGHGGPPLHF | TRBJ1-6 | NA | TRBV3-1 | NA
TGTGCCAGCAGTTTTAGGGCGGGGGGCTACACCTTC | CASSFRAGGYTF | TRBJ1-2 | few | TRBV28 | NA
TGTGCCAGCAGTTTAGCTAGGGCTGAAGCTTTCTTT | CASSLARAEAFF | TRBJ1-1 | NA | TRBV28 | NA
TGTGCCAGCAGAGGGACTAGCGGGAATTACAATGAGCAGTTCTTC | CASRGTSGNYNEQFF | TRBJ2-1 | NA | TRBV5-5 | TRBD2
TGCGCCAGCCAAAAGGGAGCGGGAGGAGCAGAGACCCAGTACTTC | CASQKGAGGAETQYF | TRBJ2-5 | NA | TRBV5-1 | TRBD2
TGTGCCTGGAGTGAAGGGACAGGGAATGGGGCAGATACGCAGTATTTT | CAWSEGTGNGADTQYF | TRBJ2-3 | NA | TRBV30 | TRBD1
TGTGCCAGCAGCTTGGGCGGGCCCAGCACAGATACGCAGTATTTT | CASSLGGPSTDTQYF | TRBJ2-3 | many | TRBV7-9 | NA
TGTGCCAGCAGTTTAGCGCAGGCAGGGTTCTCCTACGAGCAGTACTTC | CASSLAQAGFSYEQYF | TRBJ2-7 | few | TRBV12-3/TRBV12-4 | NA
TGTGCCAGCAGCGACCGGGACAGTTATATTCACGATAGTCTCTACGAGCAGTACTTC | CASSDRDSYIHDSLYEQYF | TRBJ2-7 | few | TRBV6-4 | TRBD1
TGTGCCAGCAGTTACTCGAGGCTGTTATCTGGGGCCAACGTCCTGACTTTC | CASSYSRLLSGANVLTF | TRBJ2-6 | NA | TRBV6-5 | NA
TGTGCCAGCTCCCCGGACACCTCCACTGAAGCTTTCTTT | CASSPDTSTEAFF | TRBJ1-1 | few | TRBV18 | NA
TGTGCCAGCAGTTCCCGGGGGGGAGGCGGGAGACGCTTAAATGAGCAGTTCTTC | CASSSRGGGGRRLNEQFF | TRBJ2-1 | few | TRBV12-3/TRBV12-4 | TRBD2
TGTGCCAGCAGCGAGGCGGGGTCGCGCACAGATACGCAGTATTTT | CASSEAGSRTDTQYF | TRBJ2-3 | NA | TRBV7-9 | NA
TGCAGTGCCGGGCAGCACCAAGAGACCCAGTACTTC | CSAGQHQETQYF | TRBJ2-5 | many | TRBV20-1 | NA
TGCAGTGCTAGATTTCCGACAGCCGGCAATGAGCAGTTCTTC | CSARFPTAGNEQFF | TRBJ2-1 | NA | TRBV20-1 | NA
TGTGCCAGCAGCGTAGTAATTGGGGGTAATGAGCAGTTCTTC | CASSVVIGGNEQFF | TRBJ2-1 | NA | TRBV9 | NA
TGTGCCAGCAGCTCCTTAGGGGGGATTAATGAGCAGTTCTTC | CASSSLGGINEQFF | TRBJ2-1 | few | TRBV7-6 | NA
TGTGCCAGCAGTTTAGTCACAGCCAATCAGCCCCAGCATTTT | CASSLVTANQPQHF | TRBJ1-5 | few | TRBV12-3/TRBV12-4 | NA
TGCAGTGCTAGACAGGGTTCGGGGCAAGGTCAGCCCCAGCATTTT | CSARQGSGQGQPQHF | TRBJ1-5 | NA | TRBV20-1 | NA
TGTGCCAGCAGCTTAGAGAGGGCTAGCGGGAGTAATCACCCCCATGAGCAGTTCTTC | CASSLERASGSNHPHEQFF | TRBJ2-1 | NA | TRBV11-2 | TRBD2
TGTGCCAGCAGCTTAGCTTATCTAGCTCAAGAGACCCAGTACTTC | CASSLAYLAQETQYF | TRBJ2-5 | many | TRBV7-8 | NA
TGCAGTGCTAGACCACTTACAACTAATGAAAAACTGTTTTTT | CSARPLTTNEKLFF | TRBJ1-4 | NA | TRBV20-1 | NA
TGTGCCAGCAGCTTGCAGGGTTGGGATCAGCCCCAGCATTTT | CASSLQGWDQPQHF | TRBJ1-5 | few | TRBV7-9 | NA
TGCGCCAGCAGCTTGGTCGCCCTGGATACGCAGTATTTT | CASSLVALDTQYF | TRBJ2-3 | many | TRBV5-1 | NA
TGCAGCGTGGAATACGGGACTAGCGGGATAACAGATACGCAGTATTTT | CSVEYGTSGITDTQYF | TRBJ2-3 | few | TRBV29-1 | TRBD2
TGTGCCTGGAGTGTAGGATCTATGCTGTTGGGTGAGCAGTTCTTC | CAWSVGSMLLGEQFF | TRBJ2-1 | few | TRBV30 | NA
TGTGCCAGCAGTGAAGGGCAGGCCCGAGGGCAGTACTTC | CASSEGQARGQYF | TRBJ2-7 | many | TRBV2 | NA
TGTGCCAGCAGCCAAGTGGAACGGGATGGAGAGCAGTACTTC | CASSQVERDGEQYF | TRBJ2-7 | few | TRBV4-2 | NA
TGCAGCGTCGGCCTTAGGAACGAGCAGTACTTC | CSVGLRNEQYF | TRBJ2-7 | many | TRBV29-1 | NA
TGTGCCAGCAGCCGGACGGAGGGCCTCAATGAGCAGTTCTTC | CASSRTEGLNEQFF | TRBJ2-1 | few | TRBV3-1 | NA
TGTGCCAGCAGTTCAGCGAGAGGGTTAATCAGAGAGACCCAGTACTTC | CASSSARGLIRETQYF | TRBJ2-5 | few | TRBV12-3/TRBV12-4 | NA
TGTGCCAGCAGTTTTCGGACAGGGGTTTCGAGTGAGACCCAGTACTTC | CASSFRTGVSSETQYF | TRBJ2-5 | NA | TRBV12-3/TRBV12-4 | TRBD1
TGTGCCAGCAGCCAAGGCTACGGGACAGGGGAGGAGACCCAGTACTTC | CASSQGYGTGEETQYF | TRBJ2-5 | NA | TRBV3-1 | TRBD1
TGTGCCAGCAGCGTACAACCGGAGGGCACAGATACGCAGTATTTT | CASSVQPEGTDTQYF | TRBJ2-3 | NA | TRBV9 | NA
TGTGCCAGCAGCTTAATGGACAGGGAGTGGAGCGGGAGAGGCACAGATACGCAGTATTTT | CASSLMDREWSGRGTDTQYF | TRBJ2-3 | NA | TRBV5-6 | NA
TGTGCCATCAGTGAGTGGGGTACTGAAGCTTTCTTT | CAISEWGTEAFF | TRBJ1-1 | few | TRBV10-3 | NA